This T cell receptor beta chain was sequenced for a study of human T cells and chemical hapten exposure. In this sample, this clonotype turned up a few times. The target antigen is unknown. Time point given: healthy volunteer bleed at 6 weeks. Total RNA was extracted from unfractionated whole blood. There are 15 residues in the CDR3. V lost 3 bases to trimming and J lost 2 bases; unmatched junction nucleotides: 4. Germline CDR1 reads LNHNV; CDR2 reads YYDKDF (reference sequence). Authors' methods: Samples ranged from roughly 23,224 to 700,000 TCRs, with a median of roughly 96,000. TCRdb re-analysed the RACE reads in MiXCR, keeping a single row per CDR3 protein. The V and J calls were determined by TCRdb, not by the authors. The data show around 70,000 distinct CDR3 sequences, approximately 6.5% seen once. Study outcomes and limitations: Among TCRs, those above 1 in 1000 frequency were unaffected by DPC sensitization.

The material sequenced was whole blood. The V call is TRBV15, the J call TRBJ1-5; 7 nucleotides match TRBD1. This TCR was recovered from a female donor in good health. Some clones in this sample may be carry-over from other donors' samples. The CDR3 nucleotides are TGTGCCACCAGCAGCCGAGACAGGGGCAATCAGCCCCAGCATTTT. Its protein is CATSSRDRGNQPQHF.